This T cell receptor beta chain was sequenced for a study of blood T cell repertoires in COVID-19. This clone was observed a few times. V dropped 6 bases and J dropped 3 bases, with 11 bases sitting between them. The CDR3 runs to 13 residues. Germline V gene data show CDR1 as MNHEY and CDR2 as SVGAGI. TCRdb's table, derived via immunoSEQ multiplex PCR, lists solely in-frame clones and lacks some. The sample includes approximately 260,000 clones, approximately 85% of them seen just once. Input material: peripheral blood. This chain connects TRBV6-5 to TRBJ1-1; D unresolved. The sequence was collected from a woman aged 60-75 years with active or convalescent COVID-19. This CDR3 is CASSRSEDTEAFF. DNA of the CDR3: TGTGCCAGCAGCCGCTCAGAGGACACTGAAGCTTTCTTT.